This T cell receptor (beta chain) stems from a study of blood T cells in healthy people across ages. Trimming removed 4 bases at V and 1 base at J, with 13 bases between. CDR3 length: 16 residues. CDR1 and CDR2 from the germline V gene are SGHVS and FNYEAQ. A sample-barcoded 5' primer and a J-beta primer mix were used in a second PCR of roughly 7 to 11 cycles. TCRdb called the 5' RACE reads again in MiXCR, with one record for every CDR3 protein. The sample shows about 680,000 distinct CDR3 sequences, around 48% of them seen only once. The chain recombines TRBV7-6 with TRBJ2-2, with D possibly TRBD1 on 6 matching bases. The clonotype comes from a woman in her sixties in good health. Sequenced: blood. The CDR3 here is CASSSYDRRNTGELFF. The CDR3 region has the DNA TGTGCCAGCAGCTCCTATGACAGGCGGAACACCGGGGAGCTGTTTTTT.